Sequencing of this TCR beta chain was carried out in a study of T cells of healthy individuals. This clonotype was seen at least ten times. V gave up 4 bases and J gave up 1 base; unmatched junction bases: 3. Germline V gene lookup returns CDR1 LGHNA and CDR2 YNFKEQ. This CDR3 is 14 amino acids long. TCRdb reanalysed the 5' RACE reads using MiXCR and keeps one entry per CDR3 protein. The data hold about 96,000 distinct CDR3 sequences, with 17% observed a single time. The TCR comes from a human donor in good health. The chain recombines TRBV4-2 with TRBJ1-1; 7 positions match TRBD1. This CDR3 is CASSLRDRNTEAFF. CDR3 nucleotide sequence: TGTGCCAGCAGCCTCCGGGACAGGAACACTGAAGCTTTCTTT.